The 14 T cell receptor beta chains listed next were all sequenced from one sample in a study of blood T cells in healthy people across ages. Primers used in a second PCR of about 6 to 12 cycles were a sample-barcoded 5' primer and a J-beta primer mix. Each CDR3 protein gets one entry after TCRdb re-called the 5' RACE reads with MiXCR. The sample yields approximately 760,000 distinct CDR3 sequences, 25% seen once. Another study also made use of these data, one on T cells of mothers and their children.

The sample taken for sequencing was blood. These receptors were collected from a boy between 10 and 17 years old in good health.

The V call is TRBV7-8, the J call TRBJ2-3, with 8 positions matching TRBD2. Losses at the gene ends were 2 bases for V and 7 bases for J; bases not matched to a gene: 8. In germline, CDR1 is SGHVS, CDR2 FQNEAQ. The CDR3 sequence is 15 residues long. CDR3 sequence: CASSLSGRAVYTQYF. CDR3 nucleotides: TGTGCCAGCAGCTTATCCGGGAGGGCGGTATATACGCAGTATTTT.

V and J are TRBV12-5 and TRBJ2-1, with no clear D. Trimming cost V 5 bases and J 7 bases, with 9 bases left between them. CDR1 and CDR2 (germline): LGHNT, FRNRAP. This CDR3 contains 12 residues. The CDR3 loop is CASGITPNEQFF. Here the CDR3 DNA reads TGTGCTAGTGGTATAACGCCTAATGAGCAGTTCTTC. The variable domain in full, completed from reference TRBV12-5 and TRBJ2-1, reads DARVTQTPRHKVTEMGQEVTMRCQPILGHNTVFWYRQTMMQGLELLAYFRNRAPLDDSGMPKDRFSAEMPDATLATLKIQPSEPRDSAVYFCASGITPNEQFFGPGTRLTVL.

This sequence joins TRBV19 and TRBJ2-7; 12 bases are shared with TRBD2. Germline V gives CDR1 LNHDA, CDR2 SQIVND (reference sequence). V shed 6 bases and J 2 bases; nucleotides not matched to a gene: 8. The CDR3 covers 16 residues. The CDR3 DNA reads TGTGCCAGTAGACCTAGCGGGAGGGCAGGGACCTACGAGCAGTACTTC. Translated, it gives CASRPSGRAGTYEQYF.

V is TRBV20-1 and J is TRBJ2-1, with 12 bases fitting TRBD2. The J call is doubtful: the DNA matches TRBJ2-7 better. The length of the CDR3 is 14 residues. Germline loops: CDR1 DFQATT, CDR2 SNEGSKA (reference sequence). The CDR3 DNA reads TGCAGTGCTAGCGCCGGGACTAGCGGGTACGAGCAGTACTTC. Protein sequence: CSASAGTSGYEQYF.

This clonotype was recorded only once. The chain is built from TRBV20-1 and TRBJ2-1; D remains unclear. The CDR3 extends over 13 amino acids. V gave up 1 base and J gave up 6 bases, with 10 bases separating them. Germline assignment: CDR1 DFQATT and CDR2 SNEGSKA (reference sequence). The CDR3 sequence is CSARGGSINEQFF. The DNA for the CDR3 is TGCAGTGCTAGAGGGGGTAGTATCAATGAGCAGTTCTTC.

The sample holds a few counts of this clonotype. The chain employs TRBV27 and TRBJ2-1, with TRBD2 matching 10 bases. V lost 8 bases, J lost 4 bases, and 2 bases stayed unmatched. The length of the CDR3 is 13 residues. CDR1 MNHEY and CDR2 SMNVEV come from the germline V gene (reference sequence). The CDR3 DNA reads as TGTGCCAGCGGGACTAGCGAATACAATGAGCAGTTCTTC. Its translation is CASGTSEYNEQFF.

The rearrangement joins TRBV2 to TRBJ2-5, with D possibly being TRBD2 (6 bases). The DNA end lines up better with TRBJ2-1; the J call may be wrong. This CDR3 comprises 13 residues. Germline-derived CDR1 and CDR2 are SNHLY and FYNNEI. The CDR3 region has the DNA TGTGCCAGTTCCGGAGGGGACCCCAATGAGCAGTTCTTC. Protein sequence: CASSGGDPNEQFF.

This clonotype has just a few counts. At one of its ends the junction is not consistent with the germline gene, which may arise from a read error. The chain joins TRBV6-6 to TRBJ2-5; 11 positions agree with TRBD2. Germline CDR1 MNHNY, CDR2 SVGAGI (reference sequence). The CDR3 covers 14 residues. The CDR3 spells CAGSLAGGRETQYF. As DNA, the CDR3 is TGTGCCGGCAGTTTAGCGGGGGGGCGCGAGACCCAGTACTTC.

To note about this clonotype: An end of the junction differs from the germline gene, which may be a read error. The V call is TRBV12-3 or TRBV12-4, the J call TRBJ1-4; a weak D match, TRBD1 (6 bases). The CDR3 is 15 amino acids. The CDR3 loop reads CACSFGGGAGEKLFF. The DNA for the CDR3 is TGTGCCTGCAGTTTTGGGGGGGGCGCGGGTGAAAAACTGTTTTTT.

V and J are TRBV6-1 and TRBJ2-3; 10 bases align to TRBD2. Germline V gives CDR1 MNHNS, CDR2 SASEGT. The CDR3 length is 16 residues. The V segment lost 6 bases and the J segment 1 base; nucleotides outside the gene matches: 7. Here the CDR3 reads CASSTSLAGGTDTQYF. Here the CDR3 DNA reads TGTGCCAGCAGCACCAGTCTAGCGGGGGGCACAGATACGCAGTATTTT.

In its sample, this clonotype was seen once. This chain joins TRBV2 and TRBJ2-5; D ambiguous. CDR1 and CDR2 (germline): SNHLY, FYNNEI. CDR3 length: 15 residues. V lost 2 bases and J 2 bases, leaving 12 bases between the germline ends. The CDR3 is CASSERWIPQETQYF. The DNA of the CDR3 is TGTGCCAGCAGTGAAAGGTGGATCCCACAAGAGACCCAGTACTTC.

This clonotype occurred many times. The chain uses TRBV15 and TRBJ2-1, with D tentatively TRBD1 (6 bases). V was cut by 5 bases and J by 7 bases, with 12 bases left in between. CDR3 size: 13 residues. CDR1 is LNHNV and CDR2 is YYDKDF in the germline V gene (reference sequence). CDR3 sequence: CATSRTAPNEQFF. The CDR3 DNA reads TGTGCCACCAGCCGGACAGCTCCTAATGAGCAGTTCTTC.

V is TRBV29-1 and J is TRBJ2-1; D remains ambiguous. This CDR3 spans 11 amino acids. Per the germline V gene, CDR1 is SQVTM and CDR2 is ANQGSEA. The V and J ends lost 7 bases and 2 bases respectively, with 6 bases between them. CDR3 region: CSGDAYNEQFF. In DNA form, the CDR3 reads TGCAGCGGTGACGCCTACAATGAGCAGTTCTTC.

J is TRBJ2-1 and V is TRBV14, with D perhaps TRBD2 (6 bases). Germline CDR1 reads SGHDN; CDR2 reads FVKESK. The CDR3 is made up of 14 amino acids. V was trimmed by 4 bases and J by 3 bases, leaving 10 bases between them. Here the CDR3 reads CASSPKEGYNEQFF. CDR3 coding DNA: TGTGCCAGCAGCCCGAAGGAGGGCTACAATGAGCAGTTCTTC.